The sequence of this TCR beta chain was determined in a study of T cell repertoires in cytomegalovirus infection. General observations from the study: Adding up the frequency of public TCR beta families identified people who carried CMV plus the relevant HLA. It was HLA-C-restricted CMV-specific TCR beta clonotypes that dominated the response ex vivo.

TCRdb itself ran the reads through MiXCR, one entry per CDR3 protein. This sample yields around 740,000 distinct CDR3 sequences, of which 35% are seen a single time; about 2.8% belongs to the top ten. This clonotype was seen just once. Antigen specificity is unknown. This receptor was identified in a human donor in good health (CMV status not recorded). Some clones in this sample may be carry-over from other donors' samples. Sequencing was carried out using PBMCs.

CDR3 protein: CASSVLGRLSNQPQHF. As DNA, the CDR3 is TGTGCCAGCAGTGTATTGGGTAGACTTAGCAATCAGCCCCAGCATTTT. V and J are TRBV28 and TRBJ1-5; no reliable D call. The CDR3 has 16 residues. Germline CDR1 MDHEN, CDR2 SYDVKM. V lost 5 bases, J lost 0 bases, and 14 bases lay in between.